The 12 T cell receptor beta chains given below trace back to one sample, sequenced in a study of CD8 T cells in ankylosing spondylitis. In TCRdb, the 5' RACE reads were re-called with MiXCR into one record per CDR3 protein. The sample carries 250,000 to 400,000 distinct CDR3 sequences, around 10% recorded once. Sequencing was done on a sample of blood, either unsorted or a sorted T cell fraction (not recorded which). The receptor set was obtained from a female donor with ankylosing spondylitis or in good health (not recorded which).

This clonotype appeared a few times. CDR3 nucleotides: TGTGCCAGCAGTTACTCCCACCGGGGGGGTAACACCGGGGAGCTGTTTTTT. This codes for CASSYSHRGGNTGELFF. The chain couples TRBV6-5 to TRBJ2-2; 8 nucleotides line up with TRBD2. The V and J ends lost 0 bases and 2 bases, in that order; junction bases with no gene match: 5. Germline V gene data show CDR1 as MNHEY and CDR2 as SVGAGI. The CDR3 is 17 amino acids.

This clonotype was seen ten or more times. The chain combines TRBV20-1 with TRBJ2-1; D is unclear. V gave up 7 bases and J gave up 0 bases, with 7 bases separating them. Per the germline V gene, CDR1 is DFQATT and CDR2 is SNEGSKA (reference sequence). The CDR3 totals 12 residues. The CDR3 here is CSGRFSYNEQFF. CDR3 DNA: TGCAGTGGCCGGTTCTCCTACAATGAGCAGTTCTTC.

This clonotype was seen many times. The CDR3 reads CASGPLTSGYNEQFF. The DNA for the CDR3 is TGTGCCAGCGGACCCCTGACTAGCGGGTACAATGAGCAGTTCTTC. This chain uses TRBV19 with TRBJ2-1; 10 nucleotides agree with TRBD2. After removal of 9 bases from V and 4 bases from J, the junction contained 9 bases not matched to a gene. Germline-derived CDR1 and CDR2 are LNHDA and SQIVND (reference sequence). CDR3 size: 15 residues.

Ten or more counts support this clonotype. V usage is TRBV4-3 and J usage is TRBJ2-3; D ambiguous. V shed 0 bases and J shed 2 bases, with 6 bases lying between them. This CDR3 comprises 14 residues. Germline-derived CDR1 and CDR2 are LGHNA and YSLEER. The CDR3, as DNA: TGCGCCAGCAGCCAAGAACCTTACACAGATACGCAGTATTTT. This sequence encodes CASSQEPYTDTQYF.

Concerning this clonotype: At one end the junction does not follow the germline gene, possibly because of a read error. The chain joins TRBV5-1 to TRBJ1-5; D gene uncertain. The length of the CDR3 is 13 residues. CDR1 SGHRS and CDR2 YFSETQ come from the germline V gene. The chain's CDR3 is CASSREGNQPQDF. The DNA for the CDR3 is TGCGCCAGCAGCAGGGAGGGAAATCAGCCCCAGGATTTT.

This clonotype appeared many times. The chain joins TRBV28 to TRBJ2-3; 9 nucleotides align to TRBD1. Trimming cost V 8 bases and J 7 bases; bases outside gene matches: 10. Germline CDR1 reads MDHEN; CDR2 reads SYDVKM. This CDR3 spans 14 amino acids. DNA for the CDR3: TGTGCCAGCGTAGACAGGGGGTCGCTGAATACGCAGTATTTT. It translates to CASVDRGSLNTQYF.

Many counts were recorded for this clonotype. The chain couples TRBV7-9 to TRBJ1-1, with no clear D. CDR1 and CDR2 from the germline V gene are SEHNR and FQNEAQ (reference sequence). The length of the CDR3 is 14 residues. V lost 5 bases, J lost 3 bases, and 13 bases lay in between. The CDR3 DNA reads TGTGCCAGCAGCGTCATAGTTCGGGACACTGAAGCTTTCTTT. Amino acids: CASSVIVRDTEAFF.

The J gene is TRBJ2-3, the V gene TRBV10-2; D gene ambiguous. Germline lookup yields CDR1 WSHSY and CDR2 SAAADI. CDR3 length: 15 amino acids. V was pared by 5 bases and J by 1 base, with 13 bases between. The CDR3 here is CASSNSEGGTDTQYF. The CDR3 region has the DNA TGCGCCAGCAGTAACTCGGAAGGTGGCACAGATACGCAGTATTTT.

A note on this clonotype: A read error may produce the germline difference seen at one junction end. This chain uses TRBV20-1 with TRBJ2-7; D may correspond to TRBD1 or TRBD2 (6 bases each). CDR1 is DFQATT and CDR2 is SNEGSKA in the germline V gene (reference sequence). The CDR3 is 17 amino acids. CDR3 sequence reads: CCANHGRGRPNSYEQYF. DNA for the CDR3: TGCTGTGCCAATCACGGTAGGGGGAGGCCTAACTCCTACGAGCAGTACTTC.

In its sample, this clonotype was seen once. The J gene is TRBJ2-5, the V gene TRBV13; 10 positions agree with TRBD2. This CDR3 has 15 residues. Germline values: CDR1 PRHDT, CDR2 FYEKMQ (reference sequence). V lost 2 bases to trimming and J lost 1 base; unmatched junction nucleotides: 1. The CDR3 protein is CASSLRTSGQETQYF. In nucleotides, the CDR3 is TGTGCCAGCAGCTTAAGGACTAGCGGCCAAGAGACCCAGTACTTC.

This clonotype was detected ten times or more. The chain couples TRBV5-1 to TRBJ1-1; D is uncertain. Trimming pared 4 bases from V and 1 base from J, leaving 11 bases between. Germline V CDR1 and CDR2: SGHRS, YFSETQ. The CDR3 sequence is 14 residues long. The CDR3 protein is CASSPYSENTEAFF. In nucleotides, the CDR3 is TGCGCCAGCAGCCCGTACTCGGAGAACACTGAAGCTTTCTTT.

Ten or more counts support this clonotype. V usage is TRBV5-6 and J usage is TRBJ2-7, with D tentatively TRBD1 or TRBD2 (5 bases each). The germline CDR1 and CDR2 sequences are SGHDT and YYEEEE. This CDR3 has 13 residues. The V end lost 0 bases, the J end lost 6 bases, and 10 bases lay between the germline ends. In DNA form, the CDR3 reads TGTGCCAGCAGCTTGGGAGGGGTGTTCGAGCAGTACTTC. Translated: CASSLGGVFEQYF.